The clone carrying this TCR beta chain appeared a few times. It was with unique molecular identifiers that the TCRbeta library was prepared. TCRdb reprocessed the PCR reads with MiXCR, giving one entry per CDR3 protein. Among around 600,000 distinct CDR3 sequences listed, 16% were seen once. The V and J ends lost 3 bases and 8 bases respectively, with 16 bases between them. Germline CDR1 is SQVTM and CDR2 is ANQGSEA. CDR3 length equals 13 residues. This sample was taken from a study of T-cell reconstitution after alpha-beta-depleted transplantation in children. This receptor was taken from a human donor who donated a stem cell graft to a child with acute myeloid leukemia. The material was PBMCs from the stem cell graft donor, obtained from the stem cell graft. The rearrangement links TRBV29-1 to TRBJ1-2, with a possible D match to TRBD1 (6 bases). The CDR3 loop is CSVEKAGAEGYTF. DNA of the CDR3: TGCAGCGTTGAGAAAGCAGGGGCGGAGGGCTACACCTTC. Together with reference TRBV29-1 and TRBJ1-2, the CDR3 gives the full variable domain: SAVISQKPSRDICQRGTSLTIQCQVDSQVTMMFWYRQQPGQSLTLIATANQGSEATYESGFVIDKFPISRPNLTFSTLTVSNMSPEDSSIYLCSVEKAGAEGYTFGSGTRLTVV.